The 6 T cell receptor beta chains given below trace back to one sample, sequenced in a study of blood T cell repertoires in COVID-19. Profiling relied on immunoSEQ multiplex PCR, and the TCRdb table lists in-frame clones only, not all of them. Altogether fewer than 200,000 clones are present, about 87% being singletons, with the ten largest covering less than 3%. Sequencing input: peripheral blood. These receptors were obtained from a man in his forties with active or convalescent COVID-19.

The chain joins TRBV28 to TRBJ2-7; weak D call: TRBD1 (5 bases). The V and J ends lost 1 base and 3 bases respectively, with 16 bases between them. The CDR3 contains 16 residues. Looked up from germline, CDR1 is MDHEN and CDR2 is SYDVKM. The CDR3 sequence is CASSLSAGPRDYEQYF. The CDR3 bases are TGTGCCAGCAGTTTATCGGCCGGGCCCAGGGACTACGAGCAGTACTTC.

The V gene is TRBV7-6, the J gene TRBJ2-2, with 9 bases fitting TRBD2. Germline loops: CDR1 SGHVS, CDR2 FNYEAQ. CDR3 length: 16 residues. Germline trimming cut 1 base from V and 4 bases from J; bases unmatched to any gene: 4. CDR3 nucleotide sequence: TGTGCCAGCAGCTTAGGCGGGGGGGCGGTCACCGGGGAGCTGTTTTTT. Its protein product is CASSLGGGAVTGELFF.

This chain connects TRBV2 to TRBJ1-4; no reliable D call. The CDR3 length is 11 residues. Trimming pared 5 bases from V and 11 bases from J, leaving 9 bases between. The V gene's germline CDR1 is SNHLY and CDR2 FYNNEI. CDR3 sequence: CASSTERKLFF. As DNA, the CDR3 is TGTGCCAGCAGTACGGAGAGGAAACTGTTTTTT. Based on the CDR3 plus reference TRBV2 and TRBJ1-4, the full variable domain is EPEVTQTPSHQVTQMGQEVILRCVPISNHLYFYWYRQILGQKVEFLVSFYNNEISEKSEIFDDQFSVERPDGSNFTLKIRSTKLEDSAMYFCASSTERKLFFGSGTQLSVL.

V and J are TRBV21-1 and TRBJ1-5. TRBV21-1 is a listed pseudogene. The length of the CDR3 is 17 residues. The CDR3 coding sequence is TGTGCCAGCAGCATAGTAGTTATCCGGTTTTTGAATCAGCCCCAGCATTTT. Translating gives CASSIVVIRFLNQPQHF.

J is TRBJ2-2 and V is TRBV7-9; D uncertain. The CDR3 contains 14 residues. The V and J ends lost 8 bases and 7 bases respectively, with 17 bases between them. Germline V CDR1 and CDR2: SEHNR, FQNEAQ (reference sequence). The CDR3 spells CASSDFPLGGELFF. In nucleotides, the CDR3 is TGTGCCAGCTCTGACTTCCCTTTGGGCGGGGAGCTGTTTTTT.

The V call is TRBV5-8, the J call TRBJ2-3; TRBD2 matches at 7 bases. The V segment lost 4 bases and the J segment 4 bases; nucleotides outside the gene matches: 15. This CDR3 is built from 17 residues. Germline assignment: CDR1 SGHTS and CDR2 YDEGEE. The CDR3 DNA follows: TGTGCCAGCAGCCTTCCGGGGGGATGGGAGGTTGCAGATACGCAGTATTTT. Amino acids: CASSLPGGWEVADTQYF.